This TCR beta chain was identified during a study of shared clonotypes between healthy human individuals. Partitioning of CD4+ cells yielded a CD45RA+ naive subset and a CD45RA-negative memory subset. Remarks on this clone: Its matching antigen is unknown.

Overall study findings and caveats: Inspection by rarefaction showed sorted-subset sequencing to be incomplete despite large depth. When naive CD4 clonotypes were compared across a handful of donors, 5% to 5.5% were shared.

The method was immunoSEQ multiplex PCR; TCRdb's version includes in-frame clones alone and lacks a portion of them. This sample has about 2.3 million clones; 85% to 95% occur once, and the top ten carry 0.35% to 0.45%. From germline, CDR1 is LNHNV and CDR2 YYDKDF (reference sequence). V dropped 1 base and J dropped 3 bases, with 15 bases sitting between them. The CDR3 consists of 16 residues. J is TRBJ2-5 and V is TRBV15; perhaps D is TRBD1 or TRBD2 (5 bases each). The sample comprised naive CD4+ T cells from PBMCs. Documented subset: CD45RA+ positively selected. This receptor was obtained from a man younger than 30 in good health. Some clones in this sample may be carry-over from other donors' samples. In DNA, the CDR3 is TGTGCCACCAGCAGAGGGGACCAGGAAGACGAAGAGACCCAGTACTTC. Translating it yields CATSRGDQEDEETQYF.